The clone carrying this TCR beta chain was seen ten or more times. Antigen unknown. The data stem from a study of cytomegalovirus exposure and HLA in healthy donors. Study overall: Around 80 million unique TCRs from HLA-typed donors were held in an early data release. Study-wide results and limits: The authors confirmed in vitro that three CMV-associated chains were specific for CMV antigens.

The PCR contained 60 Vbeta and 13 Jbeta primers. Authors' methods: An analysis performed later counted 70 million to 90 million unique TCR beta chains (around 11 million of them shared). Generated by immunoSEQ multiplex PCR, the TCRdb table keeps only in-frame clones and is missing some. V and J calls plus clone size are reproduced from that table; the DNA served to infer D and trimming. The sample records around 140,000 clones, around 9% being singletons. Donors were ostensibly healthy at sampling, although undocumented immune exposures were probable. CDR1 is SNHLY and CDR2 is FYNNEI in the germline V gene. The V end was cut by 0 bases, the J end by 0 bases, with 3 bases between. The CDR3 sequence is 13 residues long.

The sequence derives from a woman in her 40s in good health and CMV-seropositive. Sequences were obtained from PBMCs. The gene calls are TRBV2 and TRBJ2-7; D unresolved. The CDR3 DNA follows: TGTGCCAGCAGTGAAGCTAGCTCCTACGAGCAGTACTTC. This translates into CASSEASSYEQYF. Complete variable domain (other parts from reference TRBV2 and TRBJ2-7): EPEVTQTPSHQVTQMGQEVILRCVPISNHLYFYWYRQILGQKVEFLVSFYNNEISEKSEIFDDQFSVERPDGSNFTLKIRSTKLEDSAMYFCASSEASSYEQYFGPGTRLTVT.